This entry concerns a single T cell receptor beta chain. What it binds is unknown. Here immunoSEQ multiplex PCR was the method, and the copy in TCRdb shows in-frame clones only, minus some. The table lists approximately 29,000 clones, about 87% of them singletons. Germline CDR1 reads SGHRS; CDR2 reads YFSETQ. This CDR3 region has 16 residues. Trimming took 2 bases from V and 5 from J; bases not matched to a gene: 8. The data derive from a study of lymphopenia after photon versus proton radiotherapy. Study-level points and caveats: Post-nadir TCR diversity decline inversely tracked overall survival among those who died. After the lymphocyte nadir, photon-treated repertoires showed oligoclonal expansion, especially of CD8+ Temra cells. Only patients who died were analyzed for survival; proton advantage is unproven. Relative stability marked proton patients; photon patients lost diversity and naive cells.

The receptor comes from a woman in her 70s with pancreatic cancer. This sequence joins TRBV5-1 and TRBJ2-1; 9 nucleotides match TRBD2. Sequences were derived from peripheral blood, sampled from a patient treated with proton-based radiotherapy. CDR3 DNA: TGCGCCAGCAGCTTTGGAGCTAGCGGGATAAACAATGAGCAGTTCTTC. Encoded protein: CASSFGASGINNEQFF.